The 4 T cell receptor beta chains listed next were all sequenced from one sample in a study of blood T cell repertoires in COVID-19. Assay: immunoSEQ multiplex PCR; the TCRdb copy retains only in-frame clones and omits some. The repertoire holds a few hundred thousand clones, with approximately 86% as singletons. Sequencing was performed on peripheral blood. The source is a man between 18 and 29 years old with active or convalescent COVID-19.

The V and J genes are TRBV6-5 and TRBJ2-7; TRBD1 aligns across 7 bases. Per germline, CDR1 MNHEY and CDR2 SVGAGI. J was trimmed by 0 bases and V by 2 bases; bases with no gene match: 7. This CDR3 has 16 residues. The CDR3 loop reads CASSYNQGQTSYEQYF. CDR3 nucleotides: TGTGCCAGCAGTTACAACCAGGGACAGACCTCCTACGAGCAGTACTTC.

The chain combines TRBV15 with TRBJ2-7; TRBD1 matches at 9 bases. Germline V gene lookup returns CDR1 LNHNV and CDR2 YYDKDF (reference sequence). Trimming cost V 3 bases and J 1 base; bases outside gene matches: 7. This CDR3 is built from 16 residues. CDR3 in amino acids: CATSRGPGTGSYEQYF. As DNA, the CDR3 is TGTGCCACCAGCAGGGGACCGGGGACAGGGTCCTACGAGCAGTACTTC.

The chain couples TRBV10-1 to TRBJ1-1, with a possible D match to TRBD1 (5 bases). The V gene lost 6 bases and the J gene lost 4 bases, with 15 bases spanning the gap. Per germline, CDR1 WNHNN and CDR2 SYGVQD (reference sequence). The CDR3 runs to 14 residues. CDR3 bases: TGCGCCAGCAGCGGAGCCAGGGCCGTCACTGAAGCTTTCTTT. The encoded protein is CASSGARAVTEAFF.

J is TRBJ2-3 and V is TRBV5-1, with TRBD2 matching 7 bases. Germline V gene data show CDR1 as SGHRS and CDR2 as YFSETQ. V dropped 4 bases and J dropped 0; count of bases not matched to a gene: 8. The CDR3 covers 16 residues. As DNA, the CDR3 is TGCGCCAGCAGCATAAAGCGGGGCTCTAGCACAGATACGCAGTATTTT. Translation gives CASSIKRGSSTDTQYF.